Following are 27 T cell receptor beta chains from one sample sequenced in a study of blood T cell repertoires in COVID-19. Profiling relied on immunoSEQ multiplex PCR, and the TCRdb table lists in-frame clones only, not all of them. The data hold a few hundred thousand clones, with around 90% observed a single time. Material for sequencing was PBMCs or T cells enriched from blood (not recorded which). The receptors come from a man between 18 and 35 years old who had recovered from COVID-19.

The chain combines TRBV30 with TRBJ1-6; perhaps TRBD1 as D (6 bases). CDR3 size: 15 residues. The germline CDR1 and CDR2 sequences are GTSNPN and SVGIG (reference sequence). V was trimmed by 0 bases and J by 10 bases, leaving 16 bases between them. In DNA form, the CDR3 reads TGTGCCTGGAGTGTAGAGGCAGGGGCCCCATCACCCCTCCACTTT. This sequence encodes CAWSVEAGAPSPLHF.

This clone was picked up one time. The chain employs TRBV18 and TRBJ1-5; D is possibly TRBD1 (5 bases). Trimming removed 6 bases from V and 0 bases from J, with 9 bases in between. Germline CDR1 is KGHSH and CDR2 is LQKENI. The CDR3 length is 14 residues. CDR3 nucleotide sequence: TGTGCCAGCTCTCTCGACAGTAGCAATCAGCCCCAGCATTTT. Protein: CASSLDSSNQPQHF.

The chain is built from TRBV5-8 and TRBJ1-1, with D possibly matching TRBD1 (6 bases). The CDR3 has 13 residues. Germline loops: CDR1 SGHTS, CDR2 YDEGEE. V lost 7 bases and J lost 3, with 13 bases in between. CDR3: CASLQGQHTEAFF. CDR3 coding DNA: TGTGCCAGCCTACAGGGTCAGCACACTGAAGCTTTCTTT.

The V call is TRBV6-5, the J call TRBJ2-3; 8 nucleotides line up with TRBD2. V was clipped by 5 bases and J by 3 bases; unmatched bases: 4. The CDR3 consists of 14 residues. Germline V gene lookup returns CDR1 MNHEY and CDR2 SVGAGI. CDR3 sequence reads: CASSPGLGTDTQYF. The CDR3 region has the DNA TGTGCCAGCAGTCCGGGACTAGGAACAGATACGCAGTATTTT.

V usage is TRBV23-1 and J usage is TRBJ1-3; D is ambiguous. TRBV23-1 falls under the ORF class, with uncertain function. The CDR3 is 16 amino acids. With 0 bases removed from V and 4 bases from J, the gap between germline ends came to 13 bases. The CDR3 here is CASSQSRRQSGNTIYF. The CDR3 DNA reads as TGCGCCAGCAGTCAATCGCGACGACAATCCGGAAACACCATATATTTT.

The rearrangement uses TRBV28 and TRBJ1-6; D is unresolved. The CDR3 contains 14 residues. Looked up from germline, CDR1 is MDHEN and CDR2 is SYDVKM. V shed 6 bases and J shed 5 bases, with 11 bases lying between them. The CDR3 sequence is CASSPARNNSPLHF. CDR3 coding DNA: TGTGCCAGCAGCCCCGCCAGAAATAATTCACCCCTCCACTTT.

V is TRBV4-2 and J is TRBJ1-4; 9 nucleotides align to TRBD1. The germline CDR1 and CDR2 sequences are LGHNA and YNFKEQ. The CDR3 has 15 residues. After removal of 1 base from V and 8 bases from J, the junction contained 5 bases not matched to a gene. The CDR3: CASSQVGTGNEKLFF. The DNA of the CDR3 is TGTGCCAGCAGCCAAGTAGGGACAGGGAACGAAAAACTGTTTTTT.

V and J are TRBV7-6 and TRBJ1-6, with TRBD1 matching 10 bases. V was pared by 5 bases and J by 9 bases, with 7 bases of the junction left unmatched. Germline-derived CDR1 and CDR2 are SGHVS and FNYEAQ. This CDR3 spans 15 amino acids. This CDR3 is CASSPGTGVSSPLHF. The CDR3, as DNA: TGTGCCAGCAGCCCCGGGACAGGGGTTTCTTCACCCCTCCACTTT.

The chain couples TRBV9 to TRBJ1-2, with D perhaps matching TRBD1 (5 bases). Looked up from germline, CDR1 is SGDLS and CDR2 is YYNGEE. Trimming left V 3 bases short and J 4 bases short, with 16 bases between. This CDR3 region has 15 residues. CDR3 protein: CASSAGQGRGYGYTF. The CDR3 DNA reads as TGTGCCAGCAGCGCCGGGCAGGGAAGAGGCTATGGCTACACCTTC.

The rearrangement uses TRBV7-7 and TRBJ1-1, with a weak D call TRBD1 (6 bases). The CDR3 totals 13 residues. V lost 5 bases, J lost 1 base, and 8 bases lay in between. CDR1 is SSHAT and CDR2 is FNYEAQ in the germline V gene (reference sequence). CDR3 protein: CASSADRNTEAFF. In DNA form, the CDR3 reads TGTGCCAGCAGCGCGGACAGGAACACTGAAGCTTTCTTT.

V usage is TRBV11-2 and J usage is TRBJ1-1; D gene uncertain. The CDR3 runs 13 residues. CDR1 and CDR2 from the germline V gene are SGHAT and FQNNGV. V was shortened by 8 bases and J by 6 bases, with 16 bases between the two germline ends. CDR3 loop: CASGSTVWSEAFF. The CDR3, as DNA: TGTGCCAGCGGCTCAACAGTGTGGTCTGAAGCTTTCTTT.

The chain joins TRBV28 to TRBJ1-2, with TRBD1 matching over 7 bases. The trim removed 2 bases at V and 4 bases at J, leaving 16 bases unmatched. Germline V CDR1 and CDR2: MDHEN, SYDVKM. The CDR3 totals 18 residues. CDR3 nucleotide sequence: TGTGCCAGCAGTTTACGCGGACAACGTAGACAGGGTTCCTATGGCTACACCTTC. It specifies CASSLRGQRRQGSYGYTF.

The chain links TRBV6-2 or TRBV6-3 to TRBJ1-1; the match to TRBD1 covers 8 bases. From germline, CDR1 is MNHEY and CDR2 SVGEGT. V shed 0 bases, J shed 3 bases, and the junction held 3 bases outside the gene matches. This CDR3 contains 15 residues. CDR3 sequence reads: CASSYSQTGDTEAFF. The CDR3 DNA sequence: TGTGCCAGCAGTTACTCCCAGACAGGGGACACTGAAGCTTTCTTT.

This chain links TRBV7-3 with TRBJ1-3; D is possibly TRBD1 (6 bases). This CDR3 spans 15 amino acids. The V end lost 1 base, the J end lost 6 bases, and 13 bases lay between the germline ends. Germline V gene lookup returns CDR1 SGHTA and CDR2 FQGTGA. CDR3 in DNA: TGTGCCAGCAGCTTAAGGTGGCAGGGGCAAAACACCATATATTTT. It yields the protein CASSLRWQGQNTIYF.

This rearrangement joins TRBV27 to TRBJ1-5, with 10 positions matching TRBD1. The CDR3 covers 15 residues. After removal of 6 bases from V and 2 bases from J, the junction contained 4 bases not matched to a gene. Germline-derived CDR1 and CDR2 are MNHEY and SMNVEV (reference sequence). This chain's CDR3 is CASSAGTGGNQPQHF. The CDR3 coding sequence is TGTGCCAGCAGCGCCGGGACAGGGGGCAATCAGCCCCAGCATTTT.

The V and J genes are TRBV19 and TRBJ1-1, with 9 positions matching TRBD1. The CDR3 consists of 17 residues. The junction had 8 bases not matched to a gene; V was cut back by 3 bases and J by 0 bases. Germline loops: CDR1 LNHDA, CDR2 SQIVND (reference sequence). The CDR3 region has the DNA TGTGCCAGTAGTATCAGGGGACAGGGCCTCATGAACACTGAAGCTTTCTTT. It encodes CASSIRGQGLMNTEAFF.

The chain has TRBV18 and TRBJ2-2; D remains unclear. Germline V gene sequence: CDR1 KGHSH, CDR2 LQKENI. The CDR3 has 15 residues. V lost 2 bases and J lost 7, with 14 bases in between. The DNA of the CDR3 is TGTGCCAGCTCACCATTATACGGTCTAGGCGGGGAGCTGTTTTTT. Protein sequence: CASSPLYGLGGELFF.

V is TRBV3-1 (or the pseudogene TRBV3-2) and J is TRBJ1-5, with a weak D call TRBD1 (6 bases). This CDR3 is 14 amino acids long. The germline CDR1 and CDR2 sequences are LGHDT and YNNKEL (reference sequence). Trimming cost V 3 bases and J 7 bases, with 13 bases left between them. The chain's CDR3 is CASSQSGGSQPQHF. In DNA form, the CDR3 reads TGTGCCAGCAGCCAGTCGGGGGGCAGCCAGCCCCAGCATTTT.

The chain is built from TRBV7-2 and TRBJ2-3; maybe TRBD2 (6 bases). V gave up 0 bases and J gave up 2 bases, with 9 bases separating them. The CDR3 covers 15 residues. In germline, CDR1 is SGHTA, CDR2 FQGNSA. In nucleotides, the CDR3 is TGTGCCAGCAGCTTAGCGGGGGGATTCACAGATACGCAGTATTTT. The encoded protein is CASSLAGGFTDTQYF.

The gene calls are TRBV18 and TRBJ1-2, with no clear D. Germline V CDR1 and CDR2: KGHSH, LQKENI. This CDR3 has 15 amino acids. The V end was cut by 3 bases, the J end by 8 bases, with 19 bases between. Written as DNA, the CDR3 is TGTGCCAGCTCACCCCCGATGCGGGTTCTTAGGGGCTACACCTTC. It is translated as CASSPPMRVLRGYTF. Based on the CDR3 plus reference TRBV18 and TRBJ1-2, the full variable domain is NAGVMQNPRHLVRRRGQEARLRCSPMKGHSHVYWYRQLPEEGLKFMVYLQKENIIDESGMPKERFSAEFPKEGPSILRIQQVVRGDSAAYFCASSPPMRVLRGYTFGSGTRLTVV.

The chain uses TRBV10-3 and TRBJ1-4; D is unclear. CDR1 is ENHRY and CDR2 is SYGVKD in the germline V gene. The CDR3 consists of 15 residues. Trimming shortened V by 0 bases and J by 4 bases, and 9 bases separated the two germline ends. The CDR3 loop is CAISESAGYNEKLFF. The CDR3 bases are TGTGCCATCAGTGAGTCGGCAGGTTATAATGAAAAACTGTTTTTT.

The V call is TRBV28, the J call TRBJ2-7, with 9 bases that match TRBD1. V was clipped by 7 bases and J by 4 bases; unmatched bases: 17. CDR3 length equals 17 residues. Germline V gene sequence: CDR1 MDHEN, CDR2 SYDVKM. CDR3 nucleotides: TGTGCCAGCAAGGGGGGACAGGGCATCTCTCGGCAATACGAGCAGTACTTC. Translating it yields CASKGGQGISRQYEQYF.

The V gene is TRBV5-8, the J gene TRBJ2-5; D might be TRBD1 (5 bases). V lost 3 bases to trimming and J lost 5 bases, with 11 bases between them. The V gene's germline CDR1 is SGHTS and CDR2 YDEGEE. This CDR3 region has 13 residues. CDR3 sequence: CASSSRVPETQYF. CDR3 in DNA: TGTGCCAGCAGCTCCAGGGTACCGGAGACCCAGTACTTC.

The chain has TRBV4-2 and TRBJ2-7; possibly TRBD2 for D (5 bases). The V gene lost 0 bases and the J gene lost 5 bases, with 14 bases spanning the gap. The CDR3 has 15 amino acids. Germline CDR1 and CDR2: LGHNA and YNFKEQ. CDR3 DNA: TGTGCCAGCAGCCAAGAATTCGGGATTCTAAACGAGCAGTACTTC. It encodes CASSQEFGILNEQYF.

Written as DNA, the CDR3 is TGTGCCAGCAGTTTAGGGCAGGCGTTAACAGATACGCAGTATTTT. Protein sequence: CASSLGQALTDTQYF. This chain links TRBV27 with TRBJ2-3, with unresolved D. The CDR3 spans 15 residues. Germline CDR1 and CDR2: MNHEY and SMNVEV (reference sequence). Trimming removed 2 bases at V and 3 bases at J, with 12 bases between.

The chain uses TRBV28 and TRBJ2-3, with TRBD2 identical over 8 bases. CDR3 length: 20 residues. Germline V gene sequence: CDR1 MDHEN, CDR2 SYDVKM. The junction had 18 bases not matched to a gene; V was cut back by 4 bases and J by 0 bases. For the CDR3, the DNA is TGTGCCAGCAGTTACGGGCTTCGGACTAGCCTCGCCTCTAGCACAGATACGCAGTATTTT. Translation: CASSYGLRTSLASSTDTQYF.

This clone has a single count. This rearrangement joins TRBV5-5 to TRBJ1-6; D not certain. CDR3 length: 16 amino acids. The V gene's germline CDR1 is SGHKS and CDR2 YYEKEE (reference sequence). V lost 0 bases and J 1 base, leaving 8 bases between the germline ends. The CDR3 spells CASSLERGSYNSPLHF. The DNA of the CDR3 is TGTGCCAGCAGCTTGGAGCGTGGGTCCTATAATTCACCCCTCCACTTT.